This TCR beta chain was profiled in a study of T cell responses to AZD1222 COVID-19 vaccine. Study-wide background: Recipients boosted at about 4 weeks or about 12 weeks are pooled. Study-level points and caveats: Clonal diversity may have been underestimated, and the donors were mostly white British, with more females than males.

The repertoire was sequenced with immunoSEQ multiplex PCR; TCRdb's copy has only in-frame clones and lacks some. The repertoire consists of 50,000 to 60,000 clones, with 75% to 90% occurring once and the leading ten covering about 15%. As to this clone: Its target is not known.

J lost 4 bases, V lost 5 bases, and 3 bases had no gene match. Germline V gene lookup returns CDR1 MNHEY and CDR2 SMNVEV (reference sequence). This CDR3 contains 13 residues. The sequence was collected from an adult in good health. The rearrangement joins TRBV27 to TRBJ2-3; 7 bases are a match to TRBD1. Sequencing used peripheral blood, obtained on day 0 of AZD1222 vaccination. The DNA of the CDR3 is TGTGCCAGCAGTGGCCAGGGGGCAGATACGCAGTATTTT. As protein: CASSGQGADTQYF.